The source of this TCR beta chain is a study of OX40 agonist ivuxolimab in advanced cancers. The wider study: As their treatment, patients were administered ivuxolimab, an agonistic anti-OX40 (CD134) antibody.

For this clone: Its target is not known.

Here immunoSEQ multiplex PCR was the method, and the copy in TCRdb shows in-frame clones only, minus some. The sample contains under 85,000 clones, approximately 90% of which appear only once. Germline CDR1 reads SNHLY; CDR2 reads FYNNEI. CDR3 length equals 16 residues. The trim removed 6 bases at V and 7 bases at J, leaving 12 bases unmatched. Study findings and constraints: At 0.1 to 3.0 mg/kg and by week 6, clonal expansion occurred in CD4+ and CD8+ blood T cells. Normalized T-cell clonal expansion was also low in some nonresponders.

The V call is TRBV2, the J call TRBJ2-7, with 13 positions matching TRBD2. This TCR was recovered from an adult with an advanced solid tumor such as melanoma, head and neck, liver or kidney cancer. The source was CD4+ or CD8+ T cells sorted from blood, collected in a trial of the OX40 agonist ivuxolimab. The CDR3, as DNA: TGTGCCAGCAGAGGACTAGCGGGAGTTCTCGGTGCTGAGCAGTACTTC. As protein: CASRGLAGVLGAEQYF. Variable domain in full (rest from reference TRBV2 and TRBJ2-7): EPEVTQTPSHQVTQMGQEVILRCVPISNHLYFYWYRQILGQKVEFLVSFYNNEISEKSEIFDDQFSVERPDGSNFTLKIRSTKLEDSAMYFCASRGLAGVLGAEQYFGPGTRLTVT.